The 18 T cell receptor beta chains in this list originate from one sample, sequenced in a study of cytomegalovirus exposure and HLA in healthy donors. A multiplex PCR was run with 60 Vbeta primers and 13 Jbeta primers. Measured with immunoSEQ multiplex PCR; TCRdb has only the in-frame clones, and not every one. Of over 80,000 clones listed, approximately 75% are singletons. Sequenced: PBMCs. All receptors derive from a woman aged 70-85 years in good health and CMV-seropositive.

A remark on this clone: Compared with germline, one end of the junction differs, possibly owing to a read error. The chain couples TRBV5-1 to TRBJ1-1; D gene ambiguous. This CDR3 region has 14 residues. Germline lookup yields CDR1 SGHRS and CDR2 YFSETQ. CDR3 region: CTSSLAVRNTEAFF. The CDR3 DNA reads TGCACCAGCAGCTTGGCCGTCAGGAACACTGAAGCTTTCTTT.

This chain joins TRBV28 and TRBJ2-7, with 8 nucleotides matching TRBD1. The CDR3 contains 15 residues. Per germline, CDR1 MDHEN and CDR2 SYDVKM. V was pared by 5 bases and J by 1 base, with 7 bases of the junction left unmatched. CDR3 loop: CASSTDGDRSYEQYF. As DNA, the CDR3 is TGTGCCAGCAGTACCGACGGGGACAGGTCCTACGAGCAGTACTTC.

This clone was picked up one time. The chain is built from TRBV2 and TRBJ2-2; 8 positions agree with TRBD2. Germline loops: CDR1 SNHLY, CDR2 FYNNEI. This CDR3 is built from 17 residues. The V segment lost 6 bases and the J segment 6 bases; nucleotides outside the gene matches: 15. In nucleotides, the CDR3 is TGTGCCAGCAGGGCCGGGACTAGAGGATCTGGGGCCGGGGAGCTGTTTTTT. Translating gives CASRAGTRGSGAGELFF.

Worth noting for this clone: The junction shows a germline mismatch at one end, possibly a read error. J is TRBJ2-2 and V is TRBV7-7, with 10 nucleotides matching TRBD2. Germline V gene data show CDR1 as SSHAT and CDR2 as FNYEAQ (reference sequence). There are 15 residues in the CDR3. CDR3 nucleotides: TGTGCTAGCAGCCCGGGACTAGCGTACACCGGGGAGCTGTTTTTT. Translated: CASSPGLAYTGELFF.

V usage is TRBV28 and J usage is TRBJ1-2; TRBD1 matches at 7 bases. Trimming at V came to 1 base and at J to 3 bases, leaving 8 bases not matched to a gene. Germline V gives CDR1 MDHEN, CDR2 SYDVKM. The CDR3 totals 16 residues. CDR3 protein: CASSLSPSGQYYGYTF. CDR3 DNA: TGTGCCAGCAGTTTATCGCCATCGGGACAGTACTATGGCTACACCTTC.

The rearrangement joins TRBV7-9 to TRBJ2-3, with 10 bases identical to TRBD1. This CDR3 has 15 residues. Germline trimming cut 4 bases from V and 5 bases from J; bases unmatched to any gene: 6. Germline V gene lookup returns CDR1 SEHNR and CDR2 FQNEAQ (reference sequence). CDR3 in DNA: TGTGCCAGCAGCTCCCGACAGGGGGCAGTAGATACGCAGTATTTT. Protein sequence: CASSSRQGAVDTQYF.

The chain joins TRBV28 to TRBJ2-2; perhaps TRBD2 as D (5 bases). Germline V gene sequence: CDR1 MDHEN, CDR2 SYDVKM. The CDR3 contains 15 residues. V was cut by 4 bases and J by 0 bases, with 9 bases left in between. The CDR3 DNA follows: TGTGCCAGCAGTTCGGGGAGCGCGAACACCGGGGAGCTGTTTTTT. Translation: CASSSGSANTGELFF.

This clone was detected a few times. CDR3 bases: TGTGCCACCGGGGGACACAATGAAAAACTGTTTTTT. As protein: CATGGHNEKLFF. The chain couples TRBV15 to TRBJ1-4; a weak D match, TRBD1 (6 bases). The CDR3 runs 12 residues. Between the trimmed V and J ends, which lost 8 bases and 5 bases, there was a span of 9 bases. Germline V CDR1 and CDR2: LNHNV, YYDKDF (reference sequence).

This sequence joins TRBV27 and TRBJ2-3; a weak D match, TRBD2 (6 bases). Germline CDR1 and CDR2: MNHEY and SMNVEV (reference sequence). The CDR3 sequence is 14 residues long. Trimming removed 6 bases from V and 0 bases from J, with 10 bases in between. This chain's CDR3 is CASRLGRSTDTQYF. For the CDR3, the DNA is TGTGCCAGCAGACTCGGGAGAAGCACAGATACGCAGTATTTT.

The J gene is TRBJ2-5, the V gene TRBV7-2; 12 bases align to TRBD2. This CDR3 comprises 18 residues. Germline CDR1 is SGHTA and CDR2 is FQGNSA. V dropped 4 bases and J dropped 6; count of bases not matched to a gene: 15. CDR3 residues: CASSSQMASGGVEKTQYF. The CDR3 DNA is TGTGCCAGCAGCTCCCAGATGGCTAGCGGGGGGGTGGAAAAGACCCAGTACTTC.

This sequence joins TRBV7-9 and TRBJ1-1; 8 nucleotides align to TRBD1. V shed 3 bases and J 5 bases; nucleotides not matched to a gene: 8. Germline CDR1 is SEHNR and CDR2 is FQNEAQ (reference sequence). The length of the CDR3 is 15 residues. CDR3 sequence reads: CASSLSSGGWTEAFF. CDR3 coding DNA: TGTGCCAGCAGCTTGTCCTCAGGGGGCTGGACTGAAGCTTTCTTT.

The chain uses TRBV6-5 and TRBJ2-7; D might be TRBD2 (7 bases). Between the trimmed V and J ends, which lost 5 bases and 6 bases, there was a span of 17 bases. The CDR3 loop spans 14 amino acids. Germline V gene sequence: CDR1 MNHEY, CDR2 SVGAGI. The CDR3 sequence is CASSSGTTFSEQYF. The CDR3 DNA follows: TGTGCCAGCAGTAGCGGGACAACTTTTAGCGAGCAGTACTTC.

V usage is TRBV4-3 and J usage is TRBJ2-4; D remains unclear. This CDR3 has 17 amino acids. Trimming cost V 1 base and J 2 bases, with 15 bases left between them. Germline loops: CDR1 LGHNA, CDR2 YSLEER. The CDR3 coding sequence is TGCGCCAGCAGCCAAGGCCAGGCTCCCCTGACCAAAAACATTCAGTACTTC. The encoded protein is CASSQGQAPLTKNIQYF.

Turning to this clone: One end of the junction is discordant with germline, which a read error may explain. The rearrangement uses TRBV7-9 and TRBJ2-5; D gene ambiguous. The CDR3 is 15 residues long. From germline, CDR1 is SEHNR and CDR2 FQNEAQ (reference sequence). The CDR3: CSSSSPEMYQETQYF. The CDR3 DNA reads as TGTTCCAGCAGCTCCCCTGAGATGTACCAAGAGACCCAGTACTTC.

This clone showed up just a few times. The chain is built from TRBV21-1 and TRBJ1-1; the listed D gene, TRBD1, was not tested against the DNA. TRBV21-1 corresponds to a pseudogene. This CDR3 has 16 residues. The DNA for the CDR3 is TGTGCCAGCAGCAAAGGGGTTCGGACACCTTACACTGAAGCTTTCTTT. Translation gives CASSKGVRTPYTEAFF.

The rearrangement uses TRBV10-3 and TRBJ2-7, with TRBD1 matching over 8 bases. The CDR3 has 17 amino acids. The V gene's germline CDR1 is ENHRY and CDR2 SYGVKD. The V segment lost 3 bases and the J segment 1 base; nucleotides outside the gene matches: 11. The CDR3 DNA is TGTGCCATCAGTGAAATCGGTGGACAGGGTCTTTCCTACGAGCAGTACTTC. Protein sequence: CAISEIGGQGLSYEQYF.

V and J are TRBV7-8 and TRBJ2-5, with 8 bases lining up with TRBD1. The junction had 5 bases not matched to a gene; V was cut back by 5 bases and J by 3 bases. The CDR3 extends over 14 amino acids. CDR1 SGHVS and CDR2 FQNEAQ come from the germline V gene. The CDR3 region has the DNA TGTGCCAGCAGCCAAGACAGGGGAAAAGAGACCCAGTACTTC. Protein product: CASSQDRGKETQYF.

The chain uses TRBV14 and TRBJ2-5, with D perhaps matching TRBD2 (5 bases). The CDR3 spans 12 residues. With 1 base removed from V and 5 bases from J, the gap between germline ends came to 5 bases. Germline assignment: CDR1 SGHDN and CDR2 FVKESK. The CDR3 loop is CASSQGRETQYF. CDR3 coding DNA: TGTGCCAGCAGCCAAGGGAGGGAGACCCAGTACTTC.